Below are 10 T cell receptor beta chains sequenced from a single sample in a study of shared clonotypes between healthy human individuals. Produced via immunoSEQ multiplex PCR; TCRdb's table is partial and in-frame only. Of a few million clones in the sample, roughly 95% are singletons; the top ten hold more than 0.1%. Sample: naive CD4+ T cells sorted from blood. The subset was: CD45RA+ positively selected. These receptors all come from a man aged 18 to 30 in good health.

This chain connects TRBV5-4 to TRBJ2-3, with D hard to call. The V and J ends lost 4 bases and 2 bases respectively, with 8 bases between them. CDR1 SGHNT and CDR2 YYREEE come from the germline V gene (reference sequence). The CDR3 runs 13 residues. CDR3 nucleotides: TGTGCCAGCAGCCCCTTTTCCACAGATACGCAGTATTTT. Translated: CASSPFSTDTQYF.

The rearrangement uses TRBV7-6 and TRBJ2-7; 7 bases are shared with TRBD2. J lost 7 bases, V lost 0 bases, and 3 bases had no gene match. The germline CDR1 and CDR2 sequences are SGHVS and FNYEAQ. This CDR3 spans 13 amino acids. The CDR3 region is CASSLAVGGEQYF. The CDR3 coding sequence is TGTGCCAGCAGCTTAGCGGTGGGAGGGGAGCAGTACTTC.

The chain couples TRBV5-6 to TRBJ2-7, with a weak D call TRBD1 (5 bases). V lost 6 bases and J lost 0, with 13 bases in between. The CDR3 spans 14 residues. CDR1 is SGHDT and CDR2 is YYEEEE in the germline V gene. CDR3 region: CASTWGISSYEQYF. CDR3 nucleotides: TGTGCCAGCACGTGGGGCATTTCCTCCTACGAGCAGTACTTC.

The CDR3 DNA sequence: TGTGCCAGCAGCTTATTGACCGGTGCAACTAATGAAAAACTGTTTTTT. Translated: CASSLLTGATNEKLFF. V is TRBV5-5 and J is TRBJ1-4; the D is unclear. CDR1 is SGHKS and CDR2 is YYEKEE in the germline V gene (reference sequence). V lost 2 bases and J lost 0, with 11 bases in between. CDR3 length: 16 residues.

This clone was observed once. CDR3 in DNA: TGTGCCTCCTCCCCTAGTGGGGGTGCAGATACGCAGTATTTT. It is translated as CASSPSGGADTQYF. The chain is built from TRBV7-8 and TRBJ2-3; D tentatively reads TRBD1 or TRBD2 (5 bases each). V was clipped by 11 bases and J by 4 bases, with 19 bases between them. Germline V lookup: CDR1 SGHVS, CDR2 FQNEAQ. CDR3 length: 14 amino acids. Combining the CDR3 with reference TRBV7-8 and TRBJ2-3 gives the whole variable domain GAGVSQSPRYKVAKRGQDVALRCDPISGHVSLFWYQQALGQGPEFLTYFQNEAQLDKSGLPSDRFFAERPEGSVSTLKIQRTQQEDSAVYLCASSPSGGADTQYFGPGTRLTVL.

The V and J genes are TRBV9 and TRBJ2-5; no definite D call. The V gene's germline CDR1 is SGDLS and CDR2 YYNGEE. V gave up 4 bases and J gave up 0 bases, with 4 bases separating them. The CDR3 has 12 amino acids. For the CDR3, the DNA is TGTGCCAGCAGCAAGTACCAAGAGACCCAGTACTTC. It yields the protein CASSKYQETQYF.

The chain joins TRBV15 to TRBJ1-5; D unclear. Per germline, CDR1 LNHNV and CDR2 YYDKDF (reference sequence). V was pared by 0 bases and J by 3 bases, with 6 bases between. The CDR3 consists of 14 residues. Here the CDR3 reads CATSRDSFNQPQHF. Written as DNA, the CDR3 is TGTGCCACCAGCAGAGACAGTTTCAATCAGCCCCAGCATTTT.

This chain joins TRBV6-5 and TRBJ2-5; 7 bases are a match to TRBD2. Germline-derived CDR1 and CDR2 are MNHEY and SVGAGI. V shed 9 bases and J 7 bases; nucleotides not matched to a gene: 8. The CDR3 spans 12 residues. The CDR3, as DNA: TGTGCCAGGGCAGGGAGGGAACGGACCCAGTACTTC. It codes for CARAGRERTQYF.

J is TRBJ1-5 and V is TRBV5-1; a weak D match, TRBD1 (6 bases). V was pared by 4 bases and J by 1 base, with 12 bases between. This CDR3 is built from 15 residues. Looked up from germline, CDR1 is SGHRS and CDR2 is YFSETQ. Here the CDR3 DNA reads TGCGCCAGCAGCCCGGGACACGTAAGCAATCAGCCCCAGCATTTT. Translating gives CASSPGHVSNQPQHF.

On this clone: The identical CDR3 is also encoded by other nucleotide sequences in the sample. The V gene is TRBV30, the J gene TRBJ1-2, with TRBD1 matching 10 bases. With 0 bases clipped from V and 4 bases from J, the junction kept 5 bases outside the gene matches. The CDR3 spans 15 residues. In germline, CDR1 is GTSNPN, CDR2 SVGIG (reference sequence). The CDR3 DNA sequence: TGTGCCTGGAGTGTACGTGGGACAGGGGCCTATGGCTACACCTTC. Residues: CAWSVRGTGAYGYTF.